The entry below gives a single TCR beta chain sequence along with its context. Its antigen remains unidentified. No clone much larger than this one lies a single base away; base qualities are absent. This record comes from a study of cytomegalovirus exposure and HLA in healthy donors (dated by TCRdb to 2016 to 2017). In the study overall: According to an earlier analysis of a few hundred of the donors, about 170 million T cells yielded some 120 million unique TCR beta sequences and 276 Gb of sequence data. Approximately 300 gigabases of sequencing data and roughly 80 million unique TCR sequences made up an early release that covered some 640 HLA-typed donors. The genetic ancestry cluster associated with self-reported Caucasian donors included 70% to 85% of the roughly 380 genotyped donors. The study was designed to test whether signatures of past pathogen exposure could be identified by cataloging public T cell receptors. The T cell repertoires of about 700 subjects were profiled by immunosequencing and related to cytomegalovirus serostatus. Along with the roughly 610-subject first cohort, a separate validation cohort of approximately 110 different subjects was used. The study combined high-throughput TCR immunosequencing, statistical association of individual TCRs with disease status, and machine learning to predict cytomegalovirus infection status. To study patterns of TCR occurrence, a later analysis re-analyzed previously published TCR beta repertoires from 650 to 750 donors and added high-resolution HLA genotyping. Rather than drawing on any new phenotypic data, the later analysis identified candidate immune exposures from TCR beta sequences and the way those sequences occurred across donors. An earlier analysis of 587 of the donors used high-throughput TCR beta sequencing to judge whether each TCR beta V gene segment behaved as functional or pseudogenic. Donor age, sex, ethnicity and CMV serostatus were compiled together with the repertoire data. Genome-wide SNP genotypes for about 60% of the roughly 700 donors were used in a later genetic analysis, which treated that subset as a discovery cohort. Every repertoire in the discovery cohort had been generated on one and the same sequencing platform. Both class I and class II loci were covered by HLA typing, at four-digit resolution. Typing coverage varied by locus: 629-630 donors for A, B, C, DRB1 and DQB1; approximately 500 for DQA1; over 600 for DPA1; some 470 for DPB1. Five DR-DQ haplotypes were handled as single units for association and clustering because linkage in the cohort was strong. Across under 500 genotyped donors of the cohort, an average of 235,054 unique TCR beta nucleotide sequences per donor were sequenced, and around 20% of those sequences were non-productive. General findings and caveats noted by the study authors: Approximately 16 rarely observed V segments, including chromosome 9 orphons, were excluded from the earlier analysis of several hundred of the donors because counts were too low. A later analysis associated 17,000 or so TCR beta sequences with specific HLA alleles at a false discovery rate of 0.05. A further reported finding was that TCR beta sequences accurately predicted the HLA-A and HLA-B alleles for most subjects in the first cohort. A few of the identified cytomegalovirus-associated TCR beta chains were confirmed in vitro to be specific for cytomegalovirus antigens. Correlated functional status among segregating V segments might reflect linkage disequilibrium, but an unknown experimental factor could not be ruled out. Roughly uniform sequencing depth across donors was assumed in presence/absence analyses, although this assumption may not hold. Broadly in line with IMGT annotations, most TCR beta V segments showed up in productive rearrangements about 90% or about 30% of the time in an earlier analysis of approximately 600 of the donors. In a later genetic analysis, fewer N-insertions in productive TCRs were reported among donors in an Asian-associated ancestry cluster than the roughly 670-donor mean. In a later analysis, several top co-occurrence clusters were reported to appear linked to parvovirus B19, influenza, CMV and Epstein-Barr virus. In a later analysis, TCR association rates were found to vary across HLA loci, with the most associated TCRs seen for DRB1 alleles and the fewest for HLA-C alleles. CMV serostatus was the only immune exposure information available for the cohort. Some IMGT-functional V segments, including TRBV6-2 and TRBV6-3, could not be told apart with the 87-base-pair reads, so those segments were excluded. The study gave a list of 150 to 200 TCR beta chains associated with cytomegalovirus. An association between a missense DCLRE1C variant and V-gene and J-gene trimming of TCR beta chains was found in a later genetic analysis and replicated in an independent cohort. While some public TCRs were present in many individuals, most TCR sequences turned up only very rarely across donors. Cytomegalovirus status was reported to be diagnosed by the classifier with high specificity and sensitivity in both the original and validation cohorts. In this cohort, only TCR beta chains were sequenced, and detectable features were limited by the absence of alpha or paired-chain data. Because HLA typing was unavailable for some donors at each locus, only the typed subset was used in association tests. The sequencing pipeline was judged likely to have produced a cluster of highly shared sequence variants as a technical artifact. When HLA alleles, especially DR and DQ, strongly co-occurred, attributing TCR associations to individual alleles was difficult. A later analysis found that HLA-associated TCR beta chains were more clonally expanded and had lower generation probabilities than equally common non-associated chains. Most CMV-associated TCR beta chains appeared to be HLA-restricted in a later analysis, and the HLA associations seemed to be driven largely by CMV exposure. The authors suggested that the approach could potentially be extended to other disease states and immunological phenotypes.

The cohort consisted of approximately 690 healthy bone marrow donors. All cohort members were sampled while nominally healthy, although unrecorded immune exposures were likely present. The donor tested CMV seronegative, placing the donor among the 352 seronegative members of the cohort. Every donor gave a peripheral blood sample, and the peripheral blood mononuclear cells from that sample were used for TCR beta sequencing. Genomic DNA extraction from the blood cell samples was performed with the Qiagen DNeasy Blood Extraction Kit. V and J are trimmed by 3 bases and 0 bases, and the gene matches miss 2 bases of the junction. The germline V gene gives CDR1 as SGHAT and CDR2 as FQNNGV. Its CDR3 holds 16 amino acids, cysteine through phenylalanine. Just CDR3 DNA is preserved here, 48 bases in frame from base 1. Libraries came from the immunoSEQ multiplex PCR assay. The multiplex PCR relied on a mix of 60 forward primers for TCR Vbeta segments and 13 reverse primers for TCR Jbeta segments. Amplification of the CDR3 region of rearranged TCR beta genes was performed with a multiplex PCR assay on genomic DNA. On the Illumina HiSeq System, the amplified TCR beta libraries were sequenced as 87-base-pair reads. The authors processed their data as follows. In a later analysis, some 80 million unique TCR beta chains were counted across the roughly 670 repertoires, and approximately 11 million of these chains were shared by at least two donors. Raw reads were error-corrected and collapsed into unique sequences with a nearest-neighbor algorithm that merged closely related sequences to remove PCR and sequencing errors. CDR3 sequences were aligned to IMGT reference sequences to assign V, D and J gene segments. For a sequence to be retained, a match of at least six nucleotides to both a V gene segment and a J gene segment was required. A rearrangement was called productive if the CDR3 had no stop codons and remained in frame with V and J, and every other rearrangement was called non-productive. Following IMGT convention, CDR3 was defined as the stretch from the second conserved V-encoded cysteine to the conserved J-encoded phenylalanine. The earlier analysis of more than 450 of the donors excluded sequences that lacked an unambiguous match to a single V gene segment. In an earlier analysis of roughly 600 of the donors, a V segment was called functional when productive rearrangements were above 56.7%, and segregating when the standard deviation between donors exceeded 5%. To diagnose cytomegalovirus status from the catalog of TCR beta chain sequences, a statistical classification framework was built. In a later analysis, V and J genes were assigned by comparing TCR nucleotide sequences against IMGT/GENE-DB human TR gene sequences. A later analysis assigned CDR3 sequences and most-parsimonious VDJ recombination scenarios with the TCRdist pipeline. A later analysis defined each TCR beta chain by its CDR3 amino acid sequence plus V-gene family, and excluded reads lacking a unique V-gene family. To address suspected cross-contamination and a sequencing artifact, a later analysis removed 592 highly shared, low-generation-probability nucleotide sequences. For each public chain, a later analysis derived a clonal expansion index from normalized ranks of inferred template counts within each repertoire. In a later analysis, generation probabilities were computed with a VDJ recombination model fitted to out-of-frame rearrangements, and the resulting probabilities were checked against IGoR. A later analysis scored TCR-TCR, TCR-HLA and TCR-CMV co-occurrence with hypergeometric tests, applying a repertoire-size bias correction to TCR pairs. False discovery rates were estimated in a later analysis by permuting HLA or CMV assignments 20 times. In a later analysis, co-occurring TCRs were grouped using DBSCAN, and TCRdist sequence similarity was added for clustering within HLA-allele-positive subsets. Repertoires with fewer than 30,000 or more than 120,000 public chains, plus five repertoires with anomalous nucleotide sharing, were excluded from co-occurrence clustering. TCRdb carries this immuneACCESS record with in-frame sequences only. Its versions omit some clonotypes, under half of them owing to an unresolved V gene in the studies checked, with the rest unexplained. The V and J calls and clone size are taken from that table; D and trimming were inferred from the DNA. The sample table holds 170,000 or so clones, of which around 80% were seen once. The ten largest clones represent more than 5.5% of the sample.

Material: PBMCs. In this chain, TRBV11-2 is recombined with TRBJ2-2, and TRBD1 aligns with 9 junction nucleotides. The source is a middle-aged man in good health and CMV-seronegative. The DNA is as follows: TGTGCCAGCAGCTTCTGGGACAGGGCGAACACCGGGGAGCTGTTTTTT. This encodes CASSFWDRANTGELFF.